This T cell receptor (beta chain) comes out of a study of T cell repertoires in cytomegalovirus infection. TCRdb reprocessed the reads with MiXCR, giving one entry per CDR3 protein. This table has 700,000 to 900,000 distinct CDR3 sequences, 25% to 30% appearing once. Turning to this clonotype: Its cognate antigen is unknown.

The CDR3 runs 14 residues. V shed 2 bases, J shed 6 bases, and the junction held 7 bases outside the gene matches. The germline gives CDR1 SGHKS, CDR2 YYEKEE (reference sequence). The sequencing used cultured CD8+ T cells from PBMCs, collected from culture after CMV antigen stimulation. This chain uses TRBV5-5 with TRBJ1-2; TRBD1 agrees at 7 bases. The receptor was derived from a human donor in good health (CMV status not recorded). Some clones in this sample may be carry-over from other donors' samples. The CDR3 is CASSFRAGGDGYTF. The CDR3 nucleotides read TGTGCCAGCAGCTTCAGGGCAGGGGGTGATGGCTACACCTTC. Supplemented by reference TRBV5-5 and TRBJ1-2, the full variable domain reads DAGVTQSPTHLIKTRGQQVTLRCSPISGHKSVSWYQQVLGQGPQFIFQYYEKEERGRGNFPDRFSARQFPNYSSELNVNALLLGDSALYLCASSFRAGGDGYTFGSGTRLTVV.